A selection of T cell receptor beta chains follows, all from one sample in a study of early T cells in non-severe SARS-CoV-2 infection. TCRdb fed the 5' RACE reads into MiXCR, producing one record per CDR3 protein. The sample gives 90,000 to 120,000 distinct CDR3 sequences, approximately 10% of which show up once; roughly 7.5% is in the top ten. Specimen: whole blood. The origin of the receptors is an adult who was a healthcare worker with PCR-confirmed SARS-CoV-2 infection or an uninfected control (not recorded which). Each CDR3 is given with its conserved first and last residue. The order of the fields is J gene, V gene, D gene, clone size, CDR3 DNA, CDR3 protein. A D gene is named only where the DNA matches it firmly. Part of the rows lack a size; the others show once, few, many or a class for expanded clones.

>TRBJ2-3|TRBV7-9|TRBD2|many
TGTGCCAGCAGCTTAGCGAGCGGGATAACAGATACGCAGTATTTT
CASSLASGITDTQYF
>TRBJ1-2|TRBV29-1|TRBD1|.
TGCAGCGTCACAGGGGTGAATGGCTACACCTTC
CSVTGVNGYTF
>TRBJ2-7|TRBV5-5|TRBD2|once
TGTGCCAGCAGCTTGGAAAGCGGGAACTACGAGCGGTACTTC
CASSLESGNYERYF
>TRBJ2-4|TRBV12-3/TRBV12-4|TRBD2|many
TGTGCCAGCAGTTTTGGGACTAGCGGTGGAGCCAAAAACATTCAGTACTTC
CASSFGTSGGAKNIQYF
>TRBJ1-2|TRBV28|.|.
TGTGCCAGCAGTTTAGTTATAGCCCTAGGGAATGGCTACACCTTC
CASSLVIALGNGYTF
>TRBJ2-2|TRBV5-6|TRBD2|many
TGTGCCAGCAGCTTTCTCCTAGCGGGAGGTGATACCGGGGAGCTGTTTTTT
CASSFLLAGGDTGELFF
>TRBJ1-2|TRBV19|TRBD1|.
TGTGCCAGTAGAAACAGGGGCTATGGCTACACCTTC
CASRNRGYGYTF
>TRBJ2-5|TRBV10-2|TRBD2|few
TGCGCCAGCAGTGAGTTACTAGCGGGTGCCTCTCAAGAGACCCAGTACTTC
CASSELLAGASQETQYF
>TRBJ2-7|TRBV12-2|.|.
TGTGCAAGTCGCCGTTCTCGCCGGGGCGGCCCCTACGAGCAGTACTTC
CASRRSRRGGPYEQYF
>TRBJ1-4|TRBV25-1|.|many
TGTGCCAGCAACGCCAGGGTCAATGAAAAACTGTTTTTT
CASNARVNEKLFF
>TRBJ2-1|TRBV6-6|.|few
TGTGCCAGCAGTTACTGGGACACGAGCTCCTACAATGAGCAGTTCTTC
CASSYWDTSSYNEQFF
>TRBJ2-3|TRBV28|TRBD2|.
TGTGCCAGCAGTCCCGGGACTAGCATAGATACGCAGTATTTT
CASSPGTSIDTQYF
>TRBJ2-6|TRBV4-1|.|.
TGCGCCAGCAGCCAAGTGCCCTCTGGGGCCAACGTCCTGACTTTC
CASSQVPSGANVLTF
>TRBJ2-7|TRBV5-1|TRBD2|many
TGCGCCAGCTCTCCAAGCGGGAGGGAAACCTACGAGCAGTACTTC
CASSPSGRETYEQYF
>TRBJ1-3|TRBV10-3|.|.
TGTGCCATCAGTGAAGGTACCCGTCGAAACACCATATATTTT
CAISEGTRRNTIYF
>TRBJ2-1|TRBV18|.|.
TGTGCCAGCTCACTAAAAATGAGAACCTCCTACAATGAGCAGTTCTTC
CASSLKMRTSYNEQFF
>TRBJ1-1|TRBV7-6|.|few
TGTGCCAGCAGCTTAGCGGGTTGGCAGGGCCGGGCAGCTTTCTTT
CASSLAGWQGRAAFF
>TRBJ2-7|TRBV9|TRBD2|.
TGTGCCAGCAGCGTAGCGAGCGGGAGTCCCTACGAGCAGTACTTC
CASSVASGSPYEQYF
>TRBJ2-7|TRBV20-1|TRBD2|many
TGCAGTGCTGCCCCCCTAGCGGGAGGCTACGAGCAGTACTTC
CSAAPLAGGYEQYF
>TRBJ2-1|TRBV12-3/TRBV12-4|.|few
TGTGCCAGCAGGACAGACAGTCCCAATGAGCAGTTCTTC
CASRTDSPNEQFF
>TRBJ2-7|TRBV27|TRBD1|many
TGTGCCAGCAGTTTGTCCCAGGGGGACTACGAGCAGTACTTC
CASSLSQGDYEQYF
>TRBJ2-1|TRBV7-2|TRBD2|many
TGTGCCAGCAGCCCTCGCAGCGGGAGGGTGACACCCGATGAGCAGTTCTTC
CASSPRSGRVTPDEQFF
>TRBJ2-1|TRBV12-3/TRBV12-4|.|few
TGTGCCAGCACCTTGGGACGCTCGTCCTACAATGAGCAGTTCTTC
CASTLGRSSYNEQFF
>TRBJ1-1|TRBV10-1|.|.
TGCGCCAGCAGTGAGATGAGGGAAACTGAAGCTTTCTTT
CASSEMRETEAFF
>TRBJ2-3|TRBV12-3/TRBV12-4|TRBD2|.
TGTGCCAGCAGTATCGGGACTAGCGGGAGTTGGCTGGATACGCAGTATTTT
CASSIGTSGSWLDTQYF
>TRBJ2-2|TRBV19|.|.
TGTGCCAGTAGTTTCCTCACCGGGGAGCTGTTTTTT
CASSFLTGELFF
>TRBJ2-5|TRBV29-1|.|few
TGCAGCGTTGCCGGGGTGAGTGGAGAGACCCAGTACTTC
CSVAGVSGETQYF
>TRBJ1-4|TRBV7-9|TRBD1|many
TGTGCCAGCAGCGCACGGGACAGGAGGGCAGAAAAACTGTTTTTT
CASSARDRRAEKLFF
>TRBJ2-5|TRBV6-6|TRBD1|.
TGTGCCAGCAGTCGACCGGGACAGGGAGAGACCCAGTACTTC
CASSRPGQGETQYF
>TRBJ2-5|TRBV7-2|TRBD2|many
TGTGCCAGCAGCTTAGGAGCGGGGACCAAAGAGACCCAGTACTTC
CASSLGAGTKETQYF
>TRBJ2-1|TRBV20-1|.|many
TGCAGTGCTATTGAGGGGGACCAGCGGTTCTTC
CSAIEGDQRFF
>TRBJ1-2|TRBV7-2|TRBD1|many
TGTGCCAGCAGCCCTAGGGGGCAGGGGAATGGCTACACCTTC
CASSPRGQGNGYTF
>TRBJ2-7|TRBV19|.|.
TGTGCCAGTAGTTCGACAGCACCTAGAACCTACGAGCAGTACTTC
CASSSTAPRTYEQYF
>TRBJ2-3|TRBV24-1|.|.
TGTGCCACCAGTGACCCCACCGATACGCAGTATTTT
CATSDPTDTQYF
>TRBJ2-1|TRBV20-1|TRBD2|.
TGCAGTGCCGCCGCCTGGCTCCGGCGGGGGAATGAGCAGTTCTTC
CSAAAWLRRGNEQFF
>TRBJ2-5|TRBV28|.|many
TGTGCCAGCAGTTTTAAGGTCTCGGGCGACAGTCCCTACCAAGAGACCCAGTACTTC
CASSFKVSGDSPYQETQYF
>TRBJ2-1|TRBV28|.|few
TGTGCCAGCAGTCCCCTAGCGAGAGAGCAGTTCTTC
CASSPLAREQFF
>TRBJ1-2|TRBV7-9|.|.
TGTGCCAGCAGCTTAGGAGAGGTTTCGAGGTCTAACTATGGCTACACCTTC
CASSLGEVSRSNYGYTF
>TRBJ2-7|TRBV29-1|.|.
TGCAGCGCCGTAATACGGTACGAGCAGTACTTC
CSAVIRYEQYF
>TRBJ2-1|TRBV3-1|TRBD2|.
TGTGCCAGCAGTCCCTACCCGGGACTAGCGGGTGGTGAGCAGTTCTTC
CASSPYPGLAGGEQFF
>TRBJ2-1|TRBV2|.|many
TGTGCCAGCAATCGGAGGCAGACCTACAATGAGCAGTTCTTC
CASNRRQTYNEQFF
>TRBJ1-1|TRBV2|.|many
TGTGCCAGCAGGGGGATGGACACTGAAGCTTTCTTT
CASRGMDTEAFF